These 8 T cell receptor beta chains were all obtained from the same sample, sequenced in a study of T cell responses to AZD1222 COVID-19 vaccine. Generated by immunoSEQ multiplex PCR, the TCRdb table keeps only in-frame clones and is missing some. The sample includes about 150,000 clones, 92% of them seen just once. Specimen: peripheral blood, collected 28 days after the second AZD1222 dose. The receptor source for this set is an adult who received the AZD1222 COVID-19 vaccine.

This clone occurred once. This chain joins TRBV2 and TRBJ1-2; possible D gene TRBD1, 6 bases. Germline V gene lookup returns CDR1 SNHLY and CDR2 FYNNEI. The ends were cut back, 7 bases at V and 5 bases at J, with 14 bases in the middle. The CDR3 covers 13 residues. CDR3 in amino acids: CASTRGRAYGYTF. In nucleotides, the CDR3 is TGTGCCAGCACCCGGGGGCGGGCGTATGGCTACACCTTC.

V usage is TRBV7-2 and J usage is TRBJ2-3; D is unresolved. With 1 base removed from V and 3 bases from J, the gap between germline ends came to 14 bases. CDR3 length equals 16 residues. Germline V gives CDR1 SGHTA, CDR2 FQGNSA. The CDR3 protein is CASSLVRAATTDTQYF. For the CDR3, the DNA is TGTGCCAGCAGCTTAGTCCGGGCAGCCACGACAGATACGCAGTATTTT.

The chain links TRBV10-3 to TRBJ2-7; D gene unclear. Germline V gene lookup returns CDR1 ENHRY and CDR2 SYGVKD. This CDR3 is 16 amino acids long. The V and J ends lost 2 bases and 5 bases respectively, with 19 bases between them. CDR3 in amino acids: CAISEGVSLGTDEQYF. The CDR3 DNA reads TGTGCCATCAGTGAGGGAGTTAGTCTGGGCACTGACGAGCAGTACTTC.

The rearrangement links TRBV28 to TRBJ1-4; D might be TRBD1 (6 bases). This CDR3 has 14 residues. Trimming stripped 7 bases from V and 4 bases from J, with 13 bases between. CDR1 is MDHEN and CDR2 is SYDVKM in the germline V gene. The CDR3 sequence is CASTQGGFNEKLFF. CDR3 bases: TGTGCCAGCACCCAAGGGGGGTTTAATGAAAAACTGTTTTTT.

This chain joins TRBV4-3 and TRBJ1-2; 11 nucleotides align to TRBD1. The V segment lost 1 base and the J segment 8 bases; nucleotides outside the gene matches: 15. This CDR3 contains 18 residues. Germline CDR1 and CDR2: LGHNA and YSLEER. The DNA of the CDR3 is TGCGCCAGCAGCCAAGCCCACCCGCTTGGACAGGGGGCAATCGGCTACACCTTC. This translates into CASSQAHPLGQGAIGYTF.

A single count supports this clone. V is TRBV27 and J is TRBJ2-5; 10 bases match TRBD2. The V and J ends lost 5 bases and 5 bases, in that order; junction bases with no gene match: 14. Germline V lookup: CDR1 MNHEY, CDR2 SMNVEV (reference sequence). The CDR3 is 17 residues long. CDR3 nucleotide sequence: TGTGCCAGCAGTGCTAACCACCGACTAGCGGGTAGGGAGACCCAGTACTTC. Protein: CASSANHRLAGRETQYF.

This clone was picked up one time. The chain carries TRBV5-1 and TRBJ1-2, with 7 nucleotides matching TRBD1. V lost 0 bases to trimming and J lost 7 bases; unmatched junction nucleotides: 6. The CDR3 sequence is 14 residues long. The germline V gene encodes CDR1 SGHRS and CDR2 YFSETQ. This chain's CDR3 is CASSLATGVGGYTF. Here the CDR3 DNA reads TGCGCCAGCAGCTTGGCCACAGGGGTTGGTGGCTACACCTTC.

This chain joins TRBV12-3 or TRBV12-4 and TRBJ2-3, with a possible D match to TRBD2 (6 bases). CDR3 length: 11 amino acids. Trimming shortened V by 6 bases and J by 11 bases, and 12 bases separated the two germline ends. CDR3 protein: CASSQTREQYF. The CDR3, as DNA: TGTGCCAGCAGCCAGACTAGGGAGCAGTATTTT.